This T cell receptor beta chain is drawn from a study of Graves' ophthalmopathy and Graves' hyperthyroidism. Germline CDR1 is SGHTA and CDR2 is FQGTGA. This CDR3 contains 15 residues. The V end was cut by 2 bases, the J end by 1 base, with 8 bases between. Amplified TCR beta CDR3 regions were obtained using RNA transcripts as template. RT-PCR with HTBI primers came first, then second-round multiplex PCR. Via MiXCR, TCRdb re-called the multiplex PCR reads, giving one row per CDR3 protein. The sample lists hundreds of thousands of distinct CDR3 sequences, around 45% occurring once. Sequenced material: peripheral blood. The V call is TRBV7-3, the J call TRBJ2-2, with D uncertain. The sequence derives from an adult man with Graves' ophthalmopathy. The CDR3 bases are TGTGCCAGCAGCTTAGTTTCGGAGAACACCGGGGAGCTGTTTTTT. This sequence encodes CASSLVSENTGELFF.